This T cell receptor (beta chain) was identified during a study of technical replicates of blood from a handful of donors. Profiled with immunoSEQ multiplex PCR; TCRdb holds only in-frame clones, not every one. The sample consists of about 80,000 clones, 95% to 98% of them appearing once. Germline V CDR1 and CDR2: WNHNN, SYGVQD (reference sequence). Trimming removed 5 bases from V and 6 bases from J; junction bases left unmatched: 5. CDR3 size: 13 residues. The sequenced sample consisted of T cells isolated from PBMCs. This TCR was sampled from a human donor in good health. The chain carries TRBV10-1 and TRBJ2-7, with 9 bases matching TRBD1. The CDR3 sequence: CASSFTGGSEQYF. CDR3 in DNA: TGCGCCAGCAGTTTTACAGGGGGCAGCGAGCAGTACTTC.